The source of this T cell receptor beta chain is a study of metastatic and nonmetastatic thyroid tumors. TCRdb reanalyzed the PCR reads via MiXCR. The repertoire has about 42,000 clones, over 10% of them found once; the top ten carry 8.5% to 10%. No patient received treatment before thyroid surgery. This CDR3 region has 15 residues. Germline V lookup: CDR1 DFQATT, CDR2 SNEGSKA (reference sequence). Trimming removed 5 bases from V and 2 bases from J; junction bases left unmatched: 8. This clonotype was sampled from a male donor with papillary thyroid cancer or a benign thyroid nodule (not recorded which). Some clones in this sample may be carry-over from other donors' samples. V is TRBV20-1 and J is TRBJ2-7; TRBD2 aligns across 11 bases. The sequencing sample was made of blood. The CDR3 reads CSAPEGTSGAYEQYF. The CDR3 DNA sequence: TGCAGTGCTCCAGAAGGGACTAGCGGAGCCTACGAGCAGTACTTC.